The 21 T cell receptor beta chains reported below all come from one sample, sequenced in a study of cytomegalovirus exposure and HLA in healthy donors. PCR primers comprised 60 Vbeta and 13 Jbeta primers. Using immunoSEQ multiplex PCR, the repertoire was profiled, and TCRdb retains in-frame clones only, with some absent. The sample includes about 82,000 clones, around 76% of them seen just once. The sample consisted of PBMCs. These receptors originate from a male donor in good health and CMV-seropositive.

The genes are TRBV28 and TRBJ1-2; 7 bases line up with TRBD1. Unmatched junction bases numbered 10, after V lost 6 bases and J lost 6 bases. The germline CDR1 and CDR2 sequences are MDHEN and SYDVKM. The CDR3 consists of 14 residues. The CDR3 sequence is CASREIGTADGYTF. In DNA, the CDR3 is TGTGCCAGCAGAGAAATCGGGACAGCGGATGGCTACACCTTC.

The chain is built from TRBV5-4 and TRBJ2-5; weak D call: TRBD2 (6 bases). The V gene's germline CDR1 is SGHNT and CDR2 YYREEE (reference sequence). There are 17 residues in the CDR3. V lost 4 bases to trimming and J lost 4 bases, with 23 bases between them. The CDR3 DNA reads TGTGCCAGCAGCCCCGGAACGACGGCGGGGATAGGAGAGACCCAGTACTTC. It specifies CASSPGTTAGIGETQYF.

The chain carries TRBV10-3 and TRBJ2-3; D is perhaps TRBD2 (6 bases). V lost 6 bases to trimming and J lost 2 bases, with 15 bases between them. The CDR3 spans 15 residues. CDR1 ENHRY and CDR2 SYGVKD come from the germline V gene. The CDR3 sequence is CAISKEGPITDTQYF. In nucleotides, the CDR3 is TGTGCCATCAGCAAGGAGGGCCCCATCACAGATACGCAGTATTTT.

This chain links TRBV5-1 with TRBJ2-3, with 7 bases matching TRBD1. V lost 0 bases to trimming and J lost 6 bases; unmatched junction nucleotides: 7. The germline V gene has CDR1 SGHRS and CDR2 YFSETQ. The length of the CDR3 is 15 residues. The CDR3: CASSLGDRAMDTQYF. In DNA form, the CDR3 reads TGCGCCAGCAGCTTGGGAGACAGGGCGATGGATACGCAGTATTTT.

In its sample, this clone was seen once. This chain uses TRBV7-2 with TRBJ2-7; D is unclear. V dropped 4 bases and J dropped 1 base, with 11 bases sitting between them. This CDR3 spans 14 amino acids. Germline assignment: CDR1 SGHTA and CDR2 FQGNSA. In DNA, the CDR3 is TGTGCCAGCAGCTCCCGGTCCTGGTCCTACGAGCAGTACTTC. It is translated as CASSSRSWSYEQYF.

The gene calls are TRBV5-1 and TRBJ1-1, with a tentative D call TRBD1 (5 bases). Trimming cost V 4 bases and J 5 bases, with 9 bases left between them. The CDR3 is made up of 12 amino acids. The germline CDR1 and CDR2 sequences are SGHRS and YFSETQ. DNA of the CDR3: TGCGCCAGCAGCGCCGGGGGAACTGAAGCTTTCTTT. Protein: CASSAGGTEAFF. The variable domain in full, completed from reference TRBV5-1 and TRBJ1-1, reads KAGVTQTPRYLIKTRGQQVTLSCSPISGHRSVSWYQQTPGQGLQFLFEYFSETQRNKGNFPGRFSGRQFSNSRSEMNVSTLELGDSALYLCASSAGGTEAFFGQGTRLTVV.

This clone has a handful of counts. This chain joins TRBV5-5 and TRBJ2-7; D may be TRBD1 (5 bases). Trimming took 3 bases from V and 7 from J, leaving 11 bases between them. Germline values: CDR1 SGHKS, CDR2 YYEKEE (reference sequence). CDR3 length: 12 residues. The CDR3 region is CASSSQGREQYF. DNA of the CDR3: TGTGCCAGCAGCTCCCAGGGTCGGGAGCAGTACTTC. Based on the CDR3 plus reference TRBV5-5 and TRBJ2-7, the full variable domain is DAGVTQSPTHLIKTRGQQVTLRCSPISGHKSVSWYQQVLGQGPQFIFQYYEKEERGRGNFPDRFSARQFPNYSSELNVNALLLGDSALYLCASSSQGREQYFGPGTRLTVT.

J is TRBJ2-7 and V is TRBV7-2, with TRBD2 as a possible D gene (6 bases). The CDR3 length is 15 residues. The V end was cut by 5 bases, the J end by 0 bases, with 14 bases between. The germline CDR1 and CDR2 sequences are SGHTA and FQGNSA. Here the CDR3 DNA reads TGTGCCAGCAGCCTAAATAGCGGTTCCTCCTACGAGCAGTACTTC. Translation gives CASSLNSGSSYEQYF. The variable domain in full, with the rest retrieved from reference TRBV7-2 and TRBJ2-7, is GAGVSQSPSNKVTEKGKDVELRCDPISGHTALYWYRQSLGQGLEFLIYFQGNSAPDKSGLPSDRFSAERTGGSVSTLTIQRTQQEDSAVYLCASSLNSGSSYEQYFGPGTRLTVT.

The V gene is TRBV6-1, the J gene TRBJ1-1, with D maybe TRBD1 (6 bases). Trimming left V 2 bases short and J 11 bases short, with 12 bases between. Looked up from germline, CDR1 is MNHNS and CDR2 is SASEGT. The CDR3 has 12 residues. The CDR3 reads CASSEWVRGAFF. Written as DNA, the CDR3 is TGTGCCAGCAGTGAATGGGTCAGGGGTGCTTTCTTT.

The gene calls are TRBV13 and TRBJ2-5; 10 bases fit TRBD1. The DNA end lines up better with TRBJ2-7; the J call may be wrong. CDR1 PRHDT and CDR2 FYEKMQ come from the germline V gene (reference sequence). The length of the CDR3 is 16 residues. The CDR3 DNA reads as TGTGCCAGCAGCTCGACAGGGGGCCCACTAAGCTACGAGCAGTACTTC. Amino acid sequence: CASSSTGGPLSYEQYF.

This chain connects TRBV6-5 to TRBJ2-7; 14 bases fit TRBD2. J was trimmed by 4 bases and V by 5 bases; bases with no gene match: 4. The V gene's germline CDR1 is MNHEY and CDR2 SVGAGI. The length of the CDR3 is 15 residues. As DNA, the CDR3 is TGTGCCAGCAGTAGACTAGCGGGAGGGCAGTACGAGCAGTACTTC. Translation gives CASSRLAGGQYEQYF.

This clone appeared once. DNA of the CDR3: TGTGCCAGCTCACCCGCGACAGGGAGTGACACCGGGGAGCTGTTTTTT. Translating gives CASSPATGSDTGELFF. The rearrangement uses TRBV18 and TRBJ2-2, with 7 positions matching TRBD1. Trimming cost V 3 bases and J 3 bases; bases outside gene matches: 7. The germline gives CDR1 KGHSH, CDR2 LQKENI. The CDR3 is made up of 16 amino acids. The full variable domain, completed using reference TRBV18 and TRBJ2-2, is NAGVMQNPRHLVRRRGQEARLRCSPMKGHSHVYWYRQLPEEGLKFMVYLQKENIIDESGMPKERFSAEFPKEGPSILRIQQVVRGDSAAYFCASSPATGSDTGELFFGEGSRLTVL.

In nucleotides, the CDR3 is TGTGCCAGCAGTACCCTACGGGGGCGGGGGAGGACCCAGTACTTC. It specifies CASSTLRGRGRTQYF. The chain couples TRBV28 to TRBJ2-5, with a possible D match to TRBD2 (7 bases). V was clipped by 5 bases and J by 7 bases, with 20 bases between them. This CDR3 comprises 15 residues. CDR1 and CDR2 (germline): MDHEN, SYDVKM.

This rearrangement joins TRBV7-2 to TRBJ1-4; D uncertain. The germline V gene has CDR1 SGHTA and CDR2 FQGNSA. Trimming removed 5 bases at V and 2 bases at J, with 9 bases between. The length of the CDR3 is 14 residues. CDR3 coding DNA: TGTGCCAGCAGCGTCGGTGGTACTAATGAAAAACTGTTTTTT. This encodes CASSVGGTNEKLFF.

CDR3 nucleotide sequence: TGTGCCAGCAGCTTAGCGCCAGGACAGAAAAAAAACATTCAGTACTTC. Protein sequence: CASSLAPGQKKNIQYF. The rearrangement links TRBV7-2 to TRBJ2-4; possible D gene TRBD1, 6 bases. V was trimmed by 0 bases and J by 4 bases, leaving 13 bases between them. Looked up from germline, CDR1 is SGHTA and CDR2 is FQGNSA. This CDR3 has 16 amino acids.

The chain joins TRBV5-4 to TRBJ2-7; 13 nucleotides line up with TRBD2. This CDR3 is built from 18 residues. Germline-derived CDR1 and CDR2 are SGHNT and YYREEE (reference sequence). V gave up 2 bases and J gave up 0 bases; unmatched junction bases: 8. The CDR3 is CASSFPTSGGPGSYEQYF. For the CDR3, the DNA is TGTGCCAGCAGCTTTCCGACTAGCGGGGGGCCCGGCTCCTACGAGCAGTACTTC.

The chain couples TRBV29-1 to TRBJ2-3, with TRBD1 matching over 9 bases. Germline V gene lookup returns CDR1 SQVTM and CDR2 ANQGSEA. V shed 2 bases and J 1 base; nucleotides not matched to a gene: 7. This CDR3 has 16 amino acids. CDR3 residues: CSVELPGQGGTDTQYF. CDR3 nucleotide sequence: TGCAGCGTTGAACTCCCGGGACAGGGAGGCACAGATACGCAGTATTTT.

The CDR3 DNA reads TGTGCCTGGAGTGTTTTCAGTGGTGGAAACACCATATATTTT. Its protein product is CAWSVFSGGNTIYF. This chain uses TRBV30 with TRBJ1-3; D not resolved. The V gene lost 0 bases and the J gene lost 3 bases, with 9 bases spanning the gap. Germline lookup yields CDR1 GTSNPN and CDR2 SVGIG (reference sequence). The length of the CDR3 is 14 residues.

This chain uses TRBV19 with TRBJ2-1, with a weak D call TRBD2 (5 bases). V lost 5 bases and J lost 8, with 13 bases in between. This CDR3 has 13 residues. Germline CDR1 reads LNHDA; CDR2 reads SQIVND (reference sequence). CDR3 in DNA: TGTGCCAGTAGTCCCACGGGGTTCCATGAGCAGTTCTTC. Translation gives CASSPTGFHEQFF. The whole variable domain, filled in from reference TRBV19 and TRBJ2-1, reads DGGITQSPKYLFRKEGQNVTLSCEQNLNHDAMYWYRQDPGQGLRLIYYSQIVNDFQKGDIAEGYSVSREKKESFPLTVTSAQKNPTAFYLCASSPTGFHEQFFGPGTRLTVL.

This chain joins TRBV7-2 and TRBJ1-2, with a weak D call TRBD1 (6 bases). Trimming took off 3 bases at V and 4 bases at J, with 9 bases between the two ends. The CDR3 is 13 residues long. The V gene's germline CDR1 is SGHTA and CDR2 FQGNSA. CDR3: CASSFGQLYGYTF. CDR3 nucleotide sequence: TGTGCCAGCAGCTTTGGACAGCTCTATGGCTACACCTTC.

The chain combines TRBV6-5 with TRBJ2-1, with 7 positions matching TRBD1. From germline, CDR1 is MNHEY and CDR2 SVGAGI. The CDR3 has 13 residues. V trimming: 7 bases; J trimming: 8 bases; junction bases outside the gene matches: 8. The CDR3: CASNQNRGDEQFF. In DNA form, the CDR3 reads TGTGCCAGCAACCAAAACAGGGGCGATGAGCAGTTCTTC.